This T cell receptor (beta chain) was identified in a study of blood T cell repertoires in COVID-19. Data came from immunoSEQ multiplex PCR; TCRdb stores just in-frame clones and leaves some out. This table holds approximately 49,000 clones, roughly 84% found once. The CDR3 runs to 15 residues. Trimming removed 0 bases at V and 1 base at J, with 11 bases between. Germline CDR1 and CDR2: SGHNT and YYREEE (reference sequence). The sequence derives from a man aged 45-65 years with acute or convalescent COVID-19. Sequenced sample: peripheral blood. The rearrangement joins TRBV5-4 to TRBJ2-7, with D tentatively TRBD1 (6 bases). The CDR3 nucleotides are TGTGCCAGCAGCTTGGGACAGGATCAGTCCTACGAGCAGTACTTC. Protein product: CASSLGQDQSYEQYF.